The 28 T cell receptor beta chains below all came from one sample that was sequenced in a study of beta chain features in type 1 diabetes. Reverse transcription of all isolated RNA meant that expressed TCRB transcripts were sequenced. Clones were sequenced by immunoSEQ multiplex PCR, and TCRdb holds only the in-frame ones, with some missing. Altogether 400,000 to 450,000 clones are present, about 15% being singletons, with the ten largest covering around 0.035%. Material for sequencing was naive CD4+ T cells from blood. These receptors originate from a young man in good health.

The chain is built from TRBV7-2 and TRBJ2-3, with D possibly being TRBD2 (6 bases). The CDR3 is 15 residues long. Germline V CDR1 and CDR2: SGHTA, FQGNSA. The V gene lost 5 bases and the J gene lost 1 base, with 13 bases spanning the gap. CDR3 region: CASSAVAGRTDTQYF. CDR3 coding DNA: TGTGCCAGCAGCGCCGTGGCGGGGCGCACAGATACGCAGTATTTT.

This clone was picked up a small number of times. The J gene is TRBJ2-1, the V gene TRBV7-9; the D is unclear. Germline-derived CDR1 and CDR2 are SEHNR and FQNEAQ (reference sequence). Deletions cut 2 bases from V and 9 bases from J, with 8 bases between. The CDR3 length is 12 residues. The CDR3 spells CASSLFSGEQFF. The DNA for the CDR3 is TGTGCCAGCAGCTTATTTTCGGGTGAGCAGTTCTTC.

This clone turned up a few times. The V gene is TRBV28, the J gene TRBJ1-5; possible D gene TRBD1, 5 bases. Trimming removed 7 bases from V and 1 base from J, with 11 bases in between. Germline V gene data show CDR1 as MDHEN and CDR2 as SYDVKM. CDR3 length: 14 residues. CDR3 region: CASTTPGSNQPQHF. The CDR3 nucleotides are TGTGCCAGCACTACCCCAGGGAGCAATCAGCCCCAGCATTTT.

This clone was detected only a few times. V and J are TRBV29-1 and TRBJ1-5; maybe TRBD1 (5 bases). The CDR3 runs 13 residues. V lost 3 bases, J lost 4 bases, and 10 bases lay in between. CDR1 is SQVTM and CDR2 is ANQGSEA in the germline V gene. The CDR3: CSVDEGKNQPQHF. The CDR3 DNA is TGCAGCGTTGATGAGGGGAAAAATCAGCCCCAGCATTTT.

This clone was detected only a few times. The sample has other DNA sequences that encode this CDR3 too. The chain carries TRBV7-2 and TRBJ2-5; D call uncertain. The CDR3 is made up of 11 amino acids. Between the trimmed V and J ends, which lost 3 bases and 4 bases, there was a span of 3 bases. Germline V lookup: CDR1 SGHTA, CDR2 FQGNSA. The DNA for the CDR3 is TGTGCCAGCAGCTTTCGAGAGACCCAGTACTTC. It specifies CASSFRETQYF.

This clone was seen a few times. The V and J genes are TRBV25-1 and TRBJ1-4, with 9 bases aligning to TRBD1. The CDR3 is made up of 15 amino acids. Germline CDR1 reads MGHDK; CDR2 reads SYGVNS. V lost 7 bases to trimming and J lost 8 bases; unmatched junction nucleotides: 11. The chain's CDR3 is CASNQPGQGLEKLFF. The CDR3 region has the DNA TGTGCCAGCAACCAACCGGGACAGGGACTAGAAAAACTGTTTTTT.

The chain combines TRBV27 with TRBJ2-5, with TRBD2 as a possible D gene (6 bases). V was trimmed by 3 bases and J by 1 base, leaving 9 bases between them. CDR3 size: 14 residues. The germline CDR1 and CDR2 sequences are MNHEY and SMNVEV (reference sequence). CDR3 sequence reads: CASSFAGPQETQYF. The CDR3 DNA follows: TGTGCCAGCAGTTTTGCGGGGCCCCAAGAGACCCAGTACTTC.

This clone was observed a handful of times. This CDR3 is CASSSSSRGYGYTF. Written as DNA, the CDR3 is TGTGCCAGCAGTTCCTCATCTAGGGGATATGGCTACACCTTC. The chain carries TRBV27 and TRBJ1-2, with D perhaps matching TRBD1 (5 bases). This CDR3 is built from 14 residues. Germline CDR1 is MNHEY and CDR2 is SMNVEV (reference sequence). With 4 bases removed from V and 5 bases from J, the gap between germline ends came to 14 bases.

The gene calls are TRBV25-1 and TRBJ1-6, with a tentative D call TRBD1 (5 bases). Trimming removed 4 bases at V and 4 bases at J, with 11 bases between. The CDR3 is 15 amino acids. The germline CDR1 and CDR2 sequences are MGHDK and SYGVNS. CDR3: CASSGSGSYNSPLHF. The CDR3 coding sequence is TGTGCCAGCAGTGGCTCAGGGTCGTATAATTCACCCCTCCACTTT. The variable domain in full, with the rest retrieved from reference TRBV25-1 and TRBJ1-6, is EADIYQTPRYLVIGTGKKITLECSQTMGHDKMYWYQQDPGMELHLIHYSYGVNSTEKGDLSSESTVSRIRTEHFPLTLESARPSHTSQYLCASSGSGSYNSPLHFGNGTRLTVT.

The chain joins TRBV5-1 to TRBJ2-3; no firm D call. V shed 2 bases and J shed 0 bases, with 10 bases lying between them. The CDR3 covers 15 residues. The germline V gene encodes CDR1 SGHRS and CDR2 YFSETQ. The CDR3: CASSLRLTSTDTQYF. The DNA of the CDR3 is TGCGCCAGCAGCTTACGGTTAACTAGCACAGATACGCAGTATTTT.

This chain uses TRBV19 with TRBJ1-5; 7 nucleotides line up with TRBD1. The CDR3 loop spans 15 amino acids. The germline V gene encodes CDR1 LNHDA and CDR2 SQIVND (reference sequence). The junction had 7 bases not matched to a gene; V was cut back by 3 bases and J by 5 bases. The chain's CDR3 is CASSIRQGQDQPQHF. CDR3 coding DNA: TGTGCCAGTAGTATTAGACAGGGTCAAGATCAGCCCCAGCATTTT.

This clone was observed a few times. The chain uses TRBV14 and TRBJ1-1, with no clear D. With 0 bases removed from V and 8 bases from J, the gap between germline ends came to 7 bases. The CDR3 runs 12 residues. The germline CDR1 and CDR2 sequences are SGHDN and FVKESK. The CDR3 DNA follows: TGTGCCAGCAGCCAAGATCTAGTAGAAGCTTTCTTT. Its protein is CASSQDLVEAFF.

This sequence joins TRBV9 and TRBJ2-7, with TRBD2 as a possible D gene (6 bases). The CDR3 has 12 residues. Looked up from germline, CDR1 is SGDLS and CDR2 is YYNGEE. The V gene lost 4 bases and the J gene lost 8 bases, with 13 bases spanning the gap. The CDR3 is CASSPSGDKQYF. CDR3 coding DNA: TGTGCCAGCAGCCCATCGGGAGATAAGCAGTACTTC.

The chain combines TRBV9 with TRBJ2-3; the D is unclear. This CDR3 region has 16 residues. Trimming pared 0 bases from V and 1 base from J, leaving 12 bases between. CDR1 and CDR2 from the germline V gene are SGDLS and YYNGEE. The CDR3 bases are TGTGCCAGCAGCGTAGCTGTGGGTGGGGGCACAGATACGCAGTATTTT. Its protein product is CASSVAVGGGTDTQYF.

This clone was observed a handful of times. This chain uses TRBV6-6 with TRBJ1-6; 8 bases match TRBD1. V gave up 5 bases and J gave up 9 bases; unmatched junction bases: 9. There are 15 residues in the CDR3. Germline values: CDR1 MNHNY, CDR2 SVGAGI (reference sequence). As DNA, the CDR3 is TGTGCCAGCAGTATACCGGACAGGGTTATTTCACCCCTCCACTTT. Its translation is CASSIPDRVISPLHF.

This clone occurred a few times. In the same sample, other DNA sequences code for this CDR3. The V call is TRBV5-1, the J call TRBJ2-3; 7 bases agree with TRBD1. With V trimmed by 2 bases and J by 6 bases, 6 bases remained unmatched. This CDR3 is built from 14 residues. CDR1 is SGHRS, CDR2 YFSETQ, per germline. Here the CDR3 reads CASSFGQVTDTQYF. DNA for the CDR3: TGCGCCAGCAGCTTCGGACAGGTTACGGATACGCAGTATTTT.

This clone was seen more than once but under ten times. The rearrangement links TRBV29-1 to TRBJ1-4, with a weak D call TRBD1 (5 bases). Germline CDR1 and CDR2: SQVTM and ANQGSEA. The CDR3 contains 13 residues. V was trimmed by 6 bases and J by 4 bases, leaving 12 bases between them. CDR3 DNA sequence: TGCAGCGTCCAGGGACGGCTTAATGAAAAACTGTTTTTT. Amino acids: CSVQGRLNEKLFF.

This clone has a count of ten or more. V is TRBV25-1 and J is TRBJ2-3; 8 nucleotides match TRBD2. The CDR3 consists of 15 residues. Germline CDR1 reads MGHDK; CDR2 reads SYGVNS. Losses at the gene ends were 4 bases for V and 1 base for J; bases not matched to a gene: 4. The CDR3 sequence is CASSVGGGRTDTQYF. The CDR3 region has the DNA TGTGCCAGCAGTGTCGGCGGGGGGCGCACAGATACGCAGTATTTT.

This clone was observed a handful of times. The CDR3 is CAISDKRGDGGYGYTF. The CDR3 coding sequence is TGTGCCATCAGTGATAAGAGAGGAGATGGTGGCTATGGCTACACCTTC. V and J are TRBV10-3 and TRBJ1-2; D gene uncertain. Trimming shortened V by 3 bases and J by 4 bases, and 18 bases separated the two germline ends. Germline values: CDR1 ENHRY, CDR2 SYGVKD. The CDR3 is 16 amino acids.

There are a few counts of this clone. The CDR3 sequence is CASSSLWGFGMNSPLHF. In DNA form, the CDR3 reads TGTGCCAGCAGCTCCCTTTGGGGTTTTGGAATGAATTCACCCCTCCACTTT. The chain links TRBV7-9 to TRBJ1-6; the D is unclear. V lost 4 bases and J 7 bases, leaving 20 bases between the germline ends. This CDR3 region has 17 residues. Germline lookup yields CDR1 SEHNR and CDR2 FQNEAQ (reference sequence).

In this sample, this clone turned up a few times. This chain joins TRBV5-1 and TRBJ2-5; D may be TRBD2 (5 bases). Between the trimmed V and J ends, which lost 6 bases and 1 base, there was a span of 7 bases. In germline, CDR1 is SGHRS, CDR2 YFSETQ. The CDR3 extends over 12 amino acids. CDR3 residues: CASIGLQETQYF. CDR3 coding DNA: TGCGCCAGCATAGGACTCCAAGAGACCCAGTACTTC.

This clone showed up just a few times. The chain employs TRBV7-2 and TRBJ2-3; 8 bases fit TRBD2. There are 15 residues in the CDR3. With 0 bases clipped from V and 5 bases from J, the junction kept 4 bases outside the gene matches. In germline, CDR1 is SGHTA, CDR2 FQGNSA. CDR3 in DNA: TGTGCCAGCAGCTTAGCTACGGGAGGGGTAGATACGCAGTATTTT. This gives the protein CASSLATGGVDTQYF.

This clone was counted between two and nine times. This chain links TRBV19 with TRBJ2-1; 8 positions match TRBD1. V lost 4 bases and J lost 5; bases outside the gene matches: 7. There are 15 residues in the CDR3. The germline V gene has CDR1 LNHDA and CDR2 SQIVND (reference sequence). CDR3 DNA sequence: TGTGCCAGTAGTAGGTCCAGGGGGCTGGACAATGAGCAGTTCTTC. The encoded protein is CASSRSRGLDNEQFF.

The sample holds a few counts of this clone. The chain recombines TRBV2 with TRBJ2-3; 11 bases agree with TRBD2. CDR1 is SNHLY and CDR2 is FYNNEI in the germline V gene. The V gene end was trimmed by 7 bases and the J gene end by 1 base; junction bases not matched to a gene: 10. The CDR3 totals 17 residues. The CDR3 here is CASIRRLTSGGTDTQYF. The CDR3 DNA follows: TGTGCCAGCATCCGTCGCCTGACTAGCGGGGGCACAGATACGCAGTATTTT.

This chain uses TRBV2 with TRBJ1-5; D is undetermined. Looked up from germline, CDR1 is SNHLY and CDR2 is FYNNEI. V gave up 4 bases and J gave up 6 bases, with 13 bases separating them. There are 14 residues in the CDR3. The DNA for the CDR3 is TGTGCCAGCAGTGGCGTCGGGGTCTCTCAGCCCCAGCATTTT. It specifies CASSGVGVSQPQHF.

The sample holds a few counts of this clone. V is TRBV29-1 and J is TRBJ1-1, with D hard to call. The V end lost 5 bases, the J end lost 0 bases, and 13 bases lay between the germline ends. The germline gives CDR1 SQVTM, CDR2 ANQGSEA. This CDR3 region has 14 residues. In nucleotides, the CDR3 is TGCAGCGTTTACAGCCTACCTATGAACACTGAAGCTTTCTTT. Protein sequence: CSVYSLPMNTEAFF.

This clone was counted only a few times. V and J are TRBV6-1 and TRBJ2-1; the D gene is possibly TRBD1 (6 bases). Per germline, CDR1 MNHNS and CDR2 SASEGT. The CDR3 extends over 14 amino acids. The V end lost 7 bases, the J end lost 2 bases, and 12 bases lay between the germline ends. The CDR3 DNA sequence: TGTGCCAGCATCGGGACAATCCCCTACAATGAGCAGTTCTTC. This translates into CASIGTIPYNEQFF.

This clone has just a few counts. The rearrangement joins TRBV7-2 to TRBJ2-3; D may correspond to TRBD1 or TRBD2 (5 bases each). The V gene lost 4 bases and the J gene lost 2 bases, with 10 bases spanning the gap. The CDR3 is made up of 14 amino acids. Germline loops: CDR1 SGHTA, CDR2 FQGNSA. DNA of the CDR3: TGTGCCAGCAGCTCGGGACCCTTCACAGATACGCAGTATTTT. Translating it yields CASSSGPFTDTQYF.